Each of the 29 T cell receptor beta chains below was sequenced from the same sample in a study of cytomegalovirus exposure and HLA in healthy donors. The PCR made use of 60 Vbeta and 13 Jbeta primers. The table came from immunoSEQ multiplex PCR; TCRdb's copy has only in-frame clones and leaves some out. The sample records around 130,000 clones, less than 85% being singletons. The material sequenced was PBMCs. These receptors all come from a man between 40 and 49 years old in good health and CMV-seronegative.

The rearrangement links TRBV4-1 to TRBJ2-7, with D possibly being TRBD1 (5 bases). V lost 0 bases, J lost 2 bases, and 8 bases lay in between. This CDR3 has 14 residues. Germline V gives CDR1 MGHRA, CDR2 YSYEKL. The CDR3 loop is CASSQEWGTYEQYF. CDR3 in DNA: TGCGCCAGCAGCCAAGAGTGGGGCACCTACGAGCAGTACTTC.

DNA of the CDR3: TGTGCCTGGAGTACAATAGCGGGAGGGGGCGAGCAGTACTTC. This gives the protein CAWSTIAGGGEQYF. The rearrangement links TRBV30 to TRBJ2-7; 11 bases align to TRBD2. This CDR3 is built from 14 residues. Trimming at V came to 2 bases and at J to 6 bases, leaving 6 bases not matched to a gene. In germline, CDR1 is GTSNPN, CDR2 SVGIG (reference sequence).

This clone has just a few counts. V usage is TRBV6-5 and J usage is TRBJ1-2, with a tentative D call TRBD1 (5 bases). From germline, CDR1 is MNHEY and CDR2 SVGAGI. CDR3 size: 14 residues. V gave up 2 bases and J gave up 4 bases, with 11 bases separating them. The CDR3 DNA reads TGTGCCAGCAGTTACAGGAATCAGGGCTATGGCTACACCTTC. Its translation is CASSYRNQGYGYTF.

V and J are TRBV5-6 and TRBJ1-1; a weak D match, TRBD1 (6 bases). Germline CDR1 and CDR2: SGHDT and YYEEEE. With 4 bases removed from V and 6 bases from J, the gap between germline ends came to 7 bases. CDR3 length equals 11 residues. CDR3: CASSEGAEAFF. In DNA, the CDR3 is TGTGCCAGCAGCGAGGGGGCTGAAGCTTTCTTT. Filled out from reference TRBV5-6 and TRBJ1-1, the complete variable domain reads DAGVTQSPTHLIKTRGQQVTLRCSPKSGHDTVSWYQQALGQGPQFIFQYYEEEERQRGNFPDRFSGHQFPNYSSELNVNALLLGDSALYLCASSEGAEAFFGQGTRLTVV.

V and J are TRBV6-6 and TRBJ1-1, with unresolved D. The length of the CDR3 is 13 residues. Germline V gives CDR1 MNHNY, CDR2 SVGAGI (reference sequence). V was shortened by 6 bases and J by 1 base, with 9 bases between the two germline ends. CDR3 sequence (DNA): TGTGCCAGCAGCGAGTCGGGGAACACTGAAGCTTTCTTT. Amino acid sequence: CASSESGNTEAFF.

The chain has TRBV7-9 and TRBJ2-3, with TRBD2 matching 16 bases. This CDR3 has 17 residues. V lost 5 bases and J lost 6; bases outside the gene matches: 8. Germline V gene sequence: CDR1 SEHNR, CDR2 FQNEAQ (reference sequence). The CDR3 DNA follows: TGTGCCAGCAGCGGCGGGACTAGCGGGGGGGCCAGGGATACGCAGTATTTT. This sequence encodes CASSGGTSGGARDTQYF.

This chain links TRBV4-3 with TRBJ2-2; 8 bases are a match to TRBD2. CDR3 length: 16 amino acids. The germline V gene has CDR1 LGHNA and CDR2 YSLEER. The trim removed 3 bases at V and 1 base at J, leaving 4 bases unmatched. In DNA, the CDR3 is TGCGCCAGCAGCCAGTCCACTAGCGGGAACACCGGGGAGCTGTTTTTT. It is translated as CASSQSTSGNTGELFF.

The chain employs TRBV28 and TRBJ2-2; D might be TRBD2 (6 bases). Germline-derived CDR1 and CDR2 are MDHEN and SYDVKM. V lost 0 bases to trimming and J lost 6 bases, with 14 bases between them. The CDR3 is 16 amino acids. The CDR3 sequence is CASSLWGDFDPGELFF. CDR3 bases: TGTGCCAGCAGTTTATGGGGGGACTTCGACCCCGGGGAGCTGTTTTTT. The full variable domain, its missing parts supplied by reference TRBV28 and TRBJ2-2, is DVKVTQSSRYLVKRTGEKVFLECVQDMDHENMFWYRQDPGLGLRLIYFSYDVKMKEKGDIPEGYSVSREKKERFSLILESASTNQTSMYLCASSLWGDFDPGELFFGEGSRLTVL.

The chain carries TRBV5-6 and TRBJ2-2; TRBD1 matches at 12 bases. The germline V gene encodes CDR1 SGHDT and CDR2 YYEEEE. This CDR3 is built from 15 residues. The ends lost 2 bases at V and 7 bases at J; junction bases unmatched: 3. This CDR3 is CASSFGTGGVGELFF. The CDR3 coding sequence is TGTGCCAGCAGCTTCGGGACAGGGGGCGTCGGGGAGCTGTTTTTT. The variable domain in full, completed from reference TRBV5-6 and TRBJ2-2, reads DAGVTQSPTHLIKTRGQQVTLRCSPKSGHDTVSWYQQALGQGPQFIFQYYEEEERQRGNFPDRFSGHQFPNYSSELNVNALLLGDSALYLCASSFGTGGVGELFFGEGSRLTVL.

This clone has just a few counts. The CDR3 protein is CASSEPGQGIWAAGKDTQYF. DNA of the CDR3: TGTGCCAGCAGTGAACCGGGACAGGGGATTTGGGCGGCTGGCAAGGATACGCAGTATTTT. The chain carries TRBV2 and TRBJ2-3; 10 positions agree with TRBD1. Trimming cost V 2 bases and J 6 bases; bases outside gene matches: 20. The CDR3 sequence is 20 residues long. Germline assignment: CDR1 SNHLY and CDR2 FYNNEI. Full variable domain (missing parts from reference TRBV2 and TRBJ2-3): EPEVTQTPSHQVTQMGQEVILRCVPISNHLYFYWYRQILGQKVEFLVSFYNNEISEKSEIFDDQFSVERPDGSNFTLKIRSTKLEDSAMYFCASSEPGQGIWAAGKDTQYFGPGTRLTVL.

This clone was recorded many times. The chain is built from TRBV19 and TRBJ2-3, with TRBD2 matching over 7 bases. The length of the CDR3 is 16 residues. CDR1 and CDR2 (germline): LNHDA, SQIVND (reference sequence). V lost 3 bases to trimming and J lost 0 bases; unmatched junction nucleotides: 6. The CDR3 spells CASSILGGVSTDTQYF. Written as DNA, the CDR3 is TGTGCCAGTAGTATTCTTGGGGGGGTCAGCACAGATACGCAGTATTTT.

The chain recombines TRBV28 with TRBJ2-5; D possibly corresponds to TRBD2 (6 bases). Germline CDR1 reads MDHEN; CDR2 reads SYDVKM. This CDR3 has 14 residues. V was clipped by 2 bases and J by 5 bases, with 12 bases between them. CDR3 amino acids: CASSLTRGRETQYF. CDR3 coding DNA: TGTGCCAGCAGTTTAACCCGGGGGAGGGAGACCCAGTACTTC.

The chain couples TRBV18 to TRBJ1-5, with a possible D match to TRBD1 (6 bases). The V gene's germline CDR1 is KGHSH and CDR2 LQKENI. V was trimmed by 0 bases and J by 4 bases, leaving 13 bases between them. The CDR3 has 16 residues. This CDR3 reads CASSPPIGQSNQPQHF. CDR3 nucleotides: TGTGCCAGCTCACCACCCATAGGACAGTCAAATCAGCCCCAGCATTTT.

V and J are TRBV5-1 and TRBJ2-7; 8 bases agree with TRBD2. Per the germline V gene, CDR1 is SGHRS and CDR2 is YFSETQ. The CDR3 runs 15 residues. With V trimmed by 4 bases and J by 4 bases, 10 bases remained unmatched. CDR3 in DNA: TGCGCCAGCAGCGGAACCGGGAGGGAAGGGTACGAGCAGTACTTC. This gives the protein CASSGTGREGYEQYF.

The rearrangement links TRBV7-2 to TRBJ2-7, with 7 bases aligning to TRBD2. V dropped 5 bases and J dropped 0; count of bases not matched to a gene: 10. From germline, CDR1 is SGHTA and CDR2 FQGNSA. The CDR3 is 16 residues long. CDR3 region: CASSPVGAGNSYEQYF. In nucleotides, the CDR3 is TGTGCCAGCAGCCCCGTGGGAGCGGGGAACTCCTACGAGCAGTACTTC.

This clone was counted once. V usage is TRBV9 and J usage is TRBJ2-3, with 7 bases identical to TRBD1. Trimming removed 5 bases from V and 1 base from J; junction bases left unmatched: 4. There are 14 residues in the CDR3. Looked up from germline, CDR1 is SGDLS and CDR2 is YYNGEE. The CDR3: CASSDTGGTDTQYF. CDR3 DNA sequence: TGTGCCAGCAGTGACACAGGGGGCACAGATACGCAGTATTTT.

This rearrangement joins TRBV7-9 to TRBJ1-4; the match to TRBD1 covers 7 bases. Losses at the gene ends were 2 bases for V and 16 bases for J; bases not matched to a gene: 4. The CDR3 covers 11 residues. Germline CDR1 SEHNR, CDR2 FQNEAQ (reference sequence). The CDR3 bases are TGTGCCAGCAGCTTACTGGGACAGACGTTTTTT. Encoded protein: CASSLLGQTFF.

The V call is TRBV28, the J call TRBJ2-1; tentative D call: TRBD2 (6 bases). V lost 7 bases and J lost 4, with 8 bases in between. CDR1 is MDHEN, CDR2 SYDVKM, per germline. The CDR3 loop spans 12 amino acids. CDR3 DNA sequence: TGTGCCAGCAAGGAGGGGTACAATGAGCAGTTCTTC. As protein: CASKEGYNEQFF.

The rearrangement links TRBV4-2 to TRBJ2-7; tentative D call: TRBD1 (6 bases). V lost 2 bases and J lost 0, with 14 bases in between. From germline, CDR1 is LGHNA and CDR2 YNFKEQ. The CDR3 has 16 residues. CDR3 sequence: CASSQMTGQSSYEQYF. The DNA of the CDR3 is TGTGCCAGCAGCCAAATGACGGGACAATCCTCCTACGAGCAGTACTTC.

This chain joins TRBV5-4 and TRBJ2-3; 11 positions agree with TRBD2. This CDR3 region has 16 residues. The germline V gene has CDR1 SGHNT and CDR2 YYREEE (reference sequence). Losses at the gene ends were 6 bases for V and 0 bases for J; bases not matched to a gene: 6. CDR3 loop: CASTLSGGVSTDTQYF. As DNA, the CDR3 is TGTGCCAGCACCCTTAGCGGGGGGGTTAGCACAGATACGCAGTATTTT.

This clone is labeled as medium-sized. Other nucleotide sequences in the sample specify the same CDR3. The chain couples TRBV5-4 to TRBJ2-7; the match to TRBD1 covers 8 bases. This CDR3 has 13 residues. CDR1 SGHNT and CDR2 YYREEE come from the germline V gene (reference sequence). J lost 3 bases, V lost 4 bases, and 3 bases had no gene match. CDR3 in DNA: TGTGCCAGCAGCCGTGACAGGGGCTACGAGCAGTACTTC. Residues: CASSRDRGYEQYF.

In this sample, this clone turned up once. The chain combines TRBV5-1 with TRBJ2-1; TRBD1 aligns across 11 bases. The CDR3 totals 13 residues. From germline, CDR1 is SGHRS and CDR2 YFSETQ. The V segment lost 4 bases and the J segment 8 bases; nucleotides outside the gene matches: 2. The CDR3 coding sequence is TGCGCCAGCAGCAGGACAGGGGGCGATGAGCAGTTCTTC. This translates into CASSRTGGDEQFF.

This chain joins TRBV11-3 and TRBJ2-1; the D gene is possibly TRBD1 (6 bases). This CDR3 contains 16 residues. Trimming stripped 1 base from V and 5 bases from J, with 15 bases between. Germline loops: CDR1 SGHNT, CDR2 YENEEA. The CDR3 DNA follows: TGTGCCAGCAGCTTAGTTGGGTCGGGACAACACAATGAGCAGTTCTTC. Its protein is CASSLVGSGQHNEQFF.

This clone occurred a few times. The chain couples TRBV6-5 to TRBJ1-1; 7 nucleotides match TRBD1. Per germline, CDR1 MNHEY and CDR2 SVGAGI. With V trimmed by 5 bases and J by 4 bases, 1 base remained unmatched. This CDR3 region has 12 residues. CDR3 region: CASSPGGTEAFF. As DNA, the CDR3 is TGTGCCAGCAGTCCAGGGGGCACTGAAGCTTTCTTT.

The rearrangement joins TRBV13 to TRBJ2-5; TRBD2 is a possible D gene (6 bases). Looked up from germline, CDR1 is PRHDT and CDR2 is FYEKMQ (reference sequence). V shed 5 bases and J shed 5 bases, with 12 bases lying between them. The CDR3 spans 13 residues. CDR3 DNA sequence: TGTGCCAGCAGCCGGGACTCCTCGGAGACCCAGTACTTC. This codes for CASSRDSSETQYF.

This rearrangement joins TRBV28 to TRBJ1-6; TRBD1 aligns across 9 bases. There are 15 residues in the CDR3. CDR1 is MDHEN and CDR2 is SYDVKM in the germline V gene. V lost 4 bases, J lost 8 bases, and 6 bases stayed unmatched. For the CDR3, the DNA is TGTGCCAGCAGTTCGCCGGGACAGGGTGATTCACCCCTCCACTTT. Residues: CASSSPGQGDSPLHF.

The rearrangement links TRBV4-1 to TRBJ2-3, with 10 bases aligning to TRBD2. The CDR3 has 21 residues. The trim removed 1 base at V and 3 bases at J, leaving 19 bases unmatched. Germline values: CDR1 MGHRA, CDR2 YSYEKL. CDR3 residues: CASSQAILHPPSGGSTDTQYF. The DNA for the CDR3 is TGCGCCAGCAGCCAAGCTATTTTGCACCCCCCTAGCGGGGGATCAACAGATACGCAGTATTTT.

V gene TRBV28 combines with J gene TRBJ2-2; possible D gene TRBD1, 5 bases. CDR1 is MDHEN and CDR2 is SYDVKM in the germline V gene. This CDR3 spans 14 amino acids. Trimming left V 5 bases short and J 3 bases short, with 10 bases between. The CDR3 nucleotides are TGTGCCAGCAGTACAGGAACTCACACCGGGGAGCTGTTTTTT. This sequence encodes CASSTGTHTGELFF.

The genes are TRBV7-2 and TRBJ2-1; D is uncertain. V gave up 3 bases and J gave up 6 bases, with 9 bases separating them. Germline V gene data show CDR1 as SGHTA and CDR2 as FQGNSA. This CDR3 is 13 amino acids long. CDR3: CASSLAGFNEQFF. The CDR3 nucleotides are TGTGCCAGCAGCTTGGCCGGGTTCAATGAGCAGTTCTTC.